The text below deals with one T cell receptor beta chain. The antigen is not known. The data stem from a study of T cells in Graves' hyperthyroidism and ophthalmopathy. RNA transcripts gave rise to amplified TCR beta CDR3 regions. TCR CDR3 regions were first amplified by RT-PCR with HTBI primers. Each CDR3 protein gets one entry after TCRdb re-called the multiplex PCR reads with MiXCR. The sample lists 490,000 or so distinct CDR3 sequences; 15% to 20% were seen once. The CDR3 sequence is 14 residues long. Trimming pared 3 bases from V and 6 bases from J, leaving 12 bases between. Germline CDR1 reads SEHNR; CDR2 reads FQNEAQ (reference sequence). The study, taken as a whole, reports: Ophthalmopathy was distinguished from stable hyperthyroidism by 13 V-J signatures.

The sequencing input was blood. This TCR was recovered from a man in his forties with Graves' ophthalmopathy. The V call is TRBV7-9, the J call TRBJ2-1, with D perhaps matching TRBD1 or TRBD2 (5 bases each). CDR3 nucleotide sequence: TGTGCCAGCAGCTTCGGGACCCCAACCAATGAGCAGTTCTTC. Amino acid sequence: CASSFGTPTNEQFF.